A selection of T cell receptor beta chains follows, all from one sample in a study of shared clonotypes between healthy human individuals. Sequencing used immunoSEQ multiplex PCR; TCRdb keeps in-frame clones, though not all of them. The table shows 950,000 to 1,200,000 clones, with approximately 77% occurring only once. The material sequenced was memory CD4+ T cells from PBMCs. The source is a man aged 18 to 29 in good health. Some clones in this sample may be carry-over from other donors' samples. CDR3s include the opening cysteine and the closing phenylalanine or tryptophan. The order of the fields is V gene, D gene, J gene, clone size, CDR3 DNA, CDR3 protein. A D gene is named only where the DNA matches it firmly. Clone size is not always given. Where it is, it says once, few, many or a class for expanded clones.

v_gene: TRBV5-6
d_gene: TRBD1
j_gene: TRBJ2-7
abundance: .
CDR3nt: TGTGCCAGCAGGCTGACAGGGGAGCACTACGAGCAGTACTTC
CDR3aa: CASRLTGEHYEQYF

v_gene: TRBV5-1
d_gene: .
j_gene: TRBJ2-7
abundance: .
CDR3nt: TGCGCCAGCAGCCCCGGGGCCGCCGCGTACGAGCAGTACTTC
CDR3aa: CASSPGAAAYEQYF

v_gene: TRBV27
d_gene: TRBD2
j_gene: TRBJ2-1
abundance: .
CDR3nt: TGTGCCAGCAGTTTCGCGACTAGCGGGTTGCAGTTCTTC
CDR3aa: CASSFATSGLQFF

v_gene: TRBV7-2
d_gene: TRBD1
j_gene: TRBJ1-2
abundance: .
CDR3nt: TGTGCCAGCAGCTTAGGAGGGACAGGGTCTGACTATGGCTACACCTTC
CDR3aa: CASSLGGTGSDYGYTF

v_gene: TRBV28
d_gene: .
j_gene: TRBJ2-2
abundance: .
CDR3nt: TGTGCCAGCAGTTTATTCGGGACATCGAACACCGGGGAGCTGTTTTTT
CDR3aa: CASSLFGTSNTGELFF

v_gene: TRBV6-5
d_gene: TRBD1
j_gene: TRBJ2-7
abundance: .
CDR3nt: TGTGCCAGCAGTTATATCGGGACAGGCCGTCAAGAGCAGTACTTC
CDR3aa: CASSYIGTGRQEQYF

v_gene: TRBV18
d_gene: TRBD2
j_gene: TRBJ2-7
abundance: .
CDR3nt: TGTGCCAGCTCACCCCTAGGGACTAGCGGGAGTGTGACCTACGAGCAGTACTTC
CDR3aa: CASSPLGTSGSVTYEQYF

v_gene: TRBV7-2
d_gene: .
j_gene: TRBJ2-2
abundance: .
CDR3nt: TGTGCCAGCAGCTTAGGCAGACGGGGGACCGGGGAGCTGTTTTTT
CDR3aa: CASSLGRRGTGELFF

v_gene: TRBV4-2
d_gene: TRBD2
j_gene: TRBJ2-1
abundance: .
CDR3nt: TGTGCCAGCAGCCAAGTCGCGGGAGGAAACTACAATGAGCAGTTCTTC
CDR3aa: CASSQVAGGNYNEQFF

v_gene: TRBV5-8
d_gene: TRBD1
j_gene: TRBJ1-1
abundance: .
CDR3nt: TGTGCCAGCAGCAGGACAGGGTCCTTCATGGTTTCTGAAGCTTTCTTT
CDR3aa: CASSRTGSFMVSEAFF

v_gene: TRBV5-1
d_gene: .
j_gene: TRBJ2-1
abundance: .
CDR3nt: TGCGCCAGCAGCTTGGGGGCCGGGAGTGGATACAATGAGCAGTTCTTC
CDR3aa: CASSLGAGSGYNEQFF

v_gene: TRBV9
d_gene: .
j_gene: TRBJ2-2
abundance: few
CDR3nt: TGTGCCAGCAGCGCCGACACCGGGGAGCTGTTTTTT
CDR3aa: CASSADTGELFF

v_gene: TRBV25-1
d_gene: TRBD1
j_gene: TRBJ2-7
abundance: .
CDR3nt: TGTGCCAGCAGTGCAGGGACAGGGGCTTACGAGCAGTACTTC
CDR3aa: CASSAGTGAYEQYF

v_gene: TRBV28
d_gene: TRBD1
j_gene: TRBJ1-1
abundance: .
CDR3nt: TGTGCCAGCAGGGTCGCAGGGGGCATAACTGAAGCTTTCTTT
CDR3aa: CASRVAGGITEAFF

v_gene: TRBV6-1
d_gene: .
j_gene: TRBJ1-5
abundance: once
CDR3nt: TGTGCCAGCAGTGCCGGGTGGGTTGGTAGCAATCAGCCCCAGCATTTT
CDR3aa: CASSAGWVGSNQPQHF

v_gene: TRBV7-2
d_gene: TRBD1
j_gene: TRBJ1-2
abundance: .
CDR3nt: TGTGCCAGCAGCTTAGTCCCCACAGGGGGCAATGGCTACACCTTC
CDR3aa: CASSLVPTGGNGYTF

v_gene: TRBV19
d_gene: .
j_gene: TRBJ1-1
abundance: .
CDR3nt: TGTGCCAGTAGTCCAGGGGCACGGCAGGGCATGAACACTGAAGCTTTCTTT
CDR3aa: CASSPGARQGMNTEAFF

v_gene: TRBV18
d_gene: TRBD2
j_gene: TRBJ2-3
abundance: .
CDR3nt: TGTGCCAGCTCACCACCGGGACTACCCACAGATACGCAGTATTTT
CDR3aa: CASSPPGLPTDTQYF